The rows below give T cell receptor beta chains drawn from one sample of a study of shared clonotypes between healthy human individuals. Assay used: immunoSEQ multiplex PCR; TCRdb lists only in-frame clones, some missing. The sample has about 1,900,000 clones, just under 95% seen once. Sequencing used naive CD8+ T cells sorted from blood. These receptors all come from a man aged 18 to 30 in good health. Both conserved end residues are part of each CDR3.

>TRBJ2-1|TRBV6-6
CASSYYPYNEQFF
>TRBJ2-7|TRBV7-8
CASRVENWSYEQYF
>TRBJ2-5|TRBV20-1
CSASLIGTQYF
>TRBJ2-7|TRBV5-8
CASSLDEGLAAYEQYF
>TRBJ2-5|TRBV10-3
CAISEMGGLETQYF
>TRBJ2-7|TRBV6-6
CASSPGRGNYEQYF
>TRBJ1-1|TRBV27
CASSLGAGTEAFF
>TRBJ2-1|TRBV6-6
CASNQREAYNEQFF
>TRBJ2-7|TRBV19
CASSPWTGANLQYF
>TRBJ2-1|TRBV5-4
CASSFRGGPNEQFF